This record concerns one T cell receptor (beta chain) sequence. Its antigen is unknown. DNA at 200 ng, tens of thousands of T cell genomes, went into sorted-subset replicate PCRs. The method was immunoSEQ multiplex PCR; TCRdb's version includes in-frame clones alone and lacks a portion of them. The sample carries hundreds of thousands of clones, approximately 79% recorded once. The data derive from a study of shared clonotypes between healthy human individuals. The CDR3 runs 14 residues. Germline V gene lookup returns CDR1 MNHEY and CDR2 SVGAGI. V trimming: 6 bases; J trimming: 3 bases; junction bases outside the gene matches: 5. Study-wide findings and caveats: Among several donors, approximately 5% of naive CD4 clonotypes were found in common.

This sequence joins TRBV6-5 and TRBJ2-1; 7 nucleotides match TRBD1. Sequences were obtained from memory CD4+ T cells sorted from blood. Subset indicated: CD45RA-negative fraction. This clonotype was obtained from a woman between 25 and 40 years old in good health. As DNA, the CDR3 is TGTGCCAGCAGGCCGGGACAGAACTACAATGAGCAGTTCTTC. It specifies CASRPGQNYNEQFF.